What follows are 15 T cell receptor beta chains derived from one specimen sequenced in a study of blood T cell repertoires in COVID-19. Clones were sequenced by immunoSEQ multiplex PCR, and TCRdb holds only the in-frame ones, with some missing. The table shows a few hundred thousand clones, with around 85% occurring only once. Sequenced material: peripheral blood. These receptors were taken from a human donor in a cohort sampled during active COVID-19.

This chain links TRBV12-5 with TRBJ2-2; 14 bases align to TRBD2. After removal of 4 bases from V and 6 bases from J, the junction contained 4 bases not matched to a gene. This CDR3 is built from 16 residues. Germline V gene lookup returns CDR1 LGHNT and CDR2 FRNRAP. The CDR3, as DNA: TGTGCTAGTGGTTGGGGACTAGCGGGGGACCCCGGGGAGCTGTTTTTT. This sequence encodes CASGWGLAGDPGELFF.

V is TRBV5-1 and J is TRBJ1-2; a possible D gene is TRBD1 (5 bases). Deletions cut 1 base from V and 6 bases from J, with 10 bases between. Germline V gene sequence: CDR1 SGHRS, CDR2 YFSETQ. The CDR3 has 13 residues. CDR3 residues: CASSLRVGDGYTF. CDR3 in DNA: TGCGCCAGCAGCTTGAGGGTAGGGGATGGCTACACCTTC.

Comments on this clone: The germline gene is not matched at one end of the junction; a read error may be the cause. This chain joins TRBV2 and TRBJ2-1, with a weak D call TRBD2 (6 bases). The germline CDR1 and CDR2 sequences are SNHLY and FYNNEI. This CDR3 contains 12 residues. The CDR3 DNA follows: TGTGCCAGCACCCTTTTTCGGGACTCTACGGTCTTC. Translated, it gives CASTLFRDSTVF.

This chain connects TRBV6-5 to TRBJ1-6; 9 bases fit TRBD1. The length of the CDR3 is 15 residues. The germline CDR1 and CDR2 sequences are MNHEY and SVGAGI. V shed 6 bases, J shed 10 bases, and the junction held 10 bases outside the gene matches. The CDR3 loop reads CASRTRQGGTSPLHF. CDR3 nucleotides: TGTGCCAGCAGAACAAGACAGGGGGGTACCTCACCCCTCCACTTT.

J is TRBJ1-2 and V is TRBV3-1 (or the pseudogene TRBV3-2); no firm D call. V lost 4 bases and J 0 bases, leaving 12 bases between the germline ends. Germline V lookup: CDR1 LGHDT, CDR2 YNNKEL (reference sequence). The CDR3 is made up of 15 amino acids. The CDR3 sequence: CASSRGLGPNYGYTF. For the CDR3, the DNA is TGTGCCAGCAGCCGCGGACTTGGCCCTAACTATGGCTACACCTTC.

The CDR3 region has the DNA TGTGCCAGCAGCCTATCCGCGGATCAGCCCCAGCATTTT. It codes for CASSLSADQPQHF. The V call is TRBV9, the J call TRBJ1-5; D is undetermined. The germline V gene has CDR1 SGDLS and CDR2 YYNGEE. V dropped 4 bases and J dropped 5 bases, with 10 bases sitting between them. This CDR3 has 13 residues.

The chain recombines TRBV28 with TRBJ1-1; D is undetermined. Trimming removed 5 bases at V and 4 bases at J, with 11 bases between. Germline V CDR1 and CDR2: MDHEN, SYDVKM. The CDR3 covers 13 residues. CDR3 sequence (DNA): TGTGCCAGCAGTATTTTGAGAAGCACTGAAGCTTTCTTT. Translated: CASSILRSTEAFF. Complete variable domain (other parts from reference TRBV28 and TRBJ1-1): DVKVTQSSRYLVKRTGEKVFLECVQDMDHENMFWYRQDPGLGLRLIYFSYDVKMKEKGDIPEGYSVSREKKERFSLILESASTNQTSMYLCASSILRSTEAFFGQGTRLTVV.

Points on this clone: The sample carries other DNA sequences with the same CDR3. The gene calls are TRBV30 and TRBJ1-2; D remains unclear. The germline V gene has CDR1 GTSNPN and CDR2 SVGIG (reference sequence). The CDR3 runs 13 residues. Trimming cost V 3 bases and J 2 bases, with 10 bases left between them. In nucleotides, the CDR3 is TGTGCCTGGAGCCGAGGACTCAACTATGGCTACACCTTC. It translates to CAWSRGLNYGYTF.

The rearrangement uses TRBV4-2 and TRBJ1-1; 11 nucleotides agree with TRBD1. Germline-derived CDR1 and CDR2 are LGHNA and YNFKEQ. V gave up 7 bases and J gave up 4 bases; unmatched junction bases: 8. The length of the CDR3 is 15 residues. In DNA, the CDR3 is TGTGCCAGCACCCGAGGACAGGGGGCGCCCACTGAAGCTTTCTTT. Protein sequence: CASTRGQGAPTEAFF.

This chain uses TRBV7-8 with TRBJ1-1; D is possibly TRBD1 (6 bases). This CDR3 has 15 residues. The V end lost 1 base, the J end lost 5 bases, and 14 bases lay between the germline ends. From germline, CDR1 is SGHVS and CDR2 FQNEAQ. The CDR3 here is CASSLEAQGKTEAFF. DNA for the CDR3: TGTGCCAGCAGCTTAGAGGCCCAGGGGAAAACTGAAGCTTTCTTT.

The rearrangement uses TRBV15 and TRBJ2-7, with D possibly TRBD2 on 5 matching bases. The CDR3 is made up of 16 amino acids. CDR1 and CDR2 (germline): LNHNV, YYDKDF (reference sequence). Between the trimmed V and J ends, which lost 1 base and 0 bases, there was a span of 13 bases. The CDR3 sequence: CATSRASGRGSYEQYF. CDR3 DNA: TGTGCCACCAGCAGAGCCTCAGGACGGGGCTCCTACGAGCAGTACTTC.

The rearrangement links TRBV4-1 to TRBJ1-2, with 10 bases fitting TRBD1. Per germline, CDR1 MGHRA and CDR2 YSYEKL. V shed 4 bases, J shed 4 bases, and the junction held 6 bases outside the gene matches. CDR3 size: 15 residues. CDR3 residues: CASSPGTGAVYGYTF. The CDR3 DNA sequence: TGCGCCAGCAGCCCCGGGACAGGGGCGGTCTATGGCTACACCTTC.

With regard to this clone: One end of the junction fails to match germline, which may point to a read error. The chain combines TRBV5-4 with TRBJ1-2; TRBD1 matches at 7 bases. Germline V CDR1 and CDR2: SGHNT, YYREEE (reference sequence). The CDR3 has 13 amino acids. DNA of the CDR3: TGTGCCAGCAGCGGGGACAGCCTGTATGACTACACCTTC. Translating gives CASSGDSLYDYTF.

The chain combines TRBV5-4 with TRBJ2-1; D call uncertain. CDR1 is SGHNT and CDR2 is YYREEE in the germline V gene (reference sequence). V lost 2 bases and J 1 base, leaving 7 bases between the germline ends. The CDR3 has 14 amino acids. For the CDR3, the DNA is TGTGCCAGCAGCTTAAGAGGATCCTACAATGAGCAGTTCTTC. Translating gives CASSLRGSYNEQFF.

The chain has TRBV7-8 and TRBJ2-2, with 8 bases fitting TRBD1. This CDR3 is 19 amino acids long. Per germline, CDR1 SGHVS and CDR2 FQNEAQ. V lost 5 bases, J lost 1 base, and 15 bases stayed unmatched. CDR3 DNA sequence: TGTGCCAGCAGCCCAGGGGGGCTAATCGGGACAGGGAACACCGGGGAGCTGTTTTTT. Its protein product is CASSPGGLIGTGNTGELFF.